This TCR beta chain appears in the sequencing data of a study of shared clonotypes between healthy human individuals (dated by TCRdb to the early 2020s). Describing the broader study: The cohort comprised a couple of women and a few men aged 18 to 49 years. To estimate repertoire size and how much clonotype sharing occurs between individuals, the study deeply sequenced the blood TCR repertoires of 4 to 6 healthy adults. Libraries were prepared and TCR repertoires were sequenced by different laboratories using diverse techniques, in order to increase sequencing depth and limit assay-specific biases. Between about 0.94 and 10 billion PBMCs per donor were obtained by leukapheresis. For each donor, three plates each were used for CD4 naive and CD4 memory, two plates were used for CD8 naive, and one plate was used for CD8 memory.

From the cysteine through the phenylalanine, the CDR3 covers 16 amino acids. Here the CDR3 DNA is all that survives: 48 bases in frame from base 1. The germline V gene gives CDR1 as KGHSH and CDR2 as LQKENI. A distance of 11 bases separates the germline ends of V and J, which lose 5 bases and 0 bases respectively. Using the deep immunoSEQ assay, multiplex PCR amplified TCR CDR3 regions from genomic DNA. Extracted genomic DNA from each cell subset was spread evenly across all wells of several immunoSEQ 96-well plates, with each plate serving as a replicate. Each replicate PCR for sorted subsets received roughly 0.2 ug genomic DNA, equal to about 30,000 T cell genomes. Purified libraries were measured with a Qubit 3.0 fluorometer, size-checked on a Bioanalyzer 2100, and measured again with the KAPA Library Quantification kit. Every immunoSEQ 96-well plate was sequenced on a separate single-read 150-cycle Illumina NextSeq 550 flow cell. The authors' analysis ran thus. Because the immunoSEQ output held only junctional sequences and lacked quality scores, the filtering could not match the filtering applied to full-length reads. Sequences were annotated with PyIR, a Python wrapper for IgBLAST v1.9, using IMGT germline references to assign V/J genes and CDR3. Reads were removed for weak V/J assignments (E-value above 1e-6), missing CDR3, stop codons, out-of-frame junctions, or ambiguous translated residues. V3J clonotypes were defined as sequences sharing the same inferred V gene, J gene, and CDR3 amino acid sequence. To compute the percentage overlap between repertoires, the number of shared unique clonotypes was divided by the size of the smaller repertoire. Richness of each repertoire was evaluated using RTK rarefaction, the Chao1 estimator, and Recon v2.1 estimates of unobserved clonotypes. Generation probabilities were computed with OLGA for all TCRbeta clonotypes obtained by the gDNA method from several donors. Here the immuneACCESS table is served through TCRdb, limited to in-frame sequences with V and J called. Missing clones are a known gap in these copies; in checked studies unresolved V genes cover under half, and the rest lacks a known reason. D and trimming come from the DNA, and the V and J calls and clone size come from that table. Here the sample has over a million clones; roughly 96% occur a single time. Approximately 1% of the sample comes from the top ten.

Donors were healthy HIV-negative adults with no recently reported acute infections or vaccinations. Every donor was a Caucasian adult residing in Nashville, Tennessee, USA. CD4+ T cells were enriched by magnetic negative selection; naive cells were then positively selected on CD45RA, and the negative fraction formed the memory subset. Blood was obtained by leukapheresis, after which PBMCs were separated by Ficoll-Histopaque density gradient centrifugation and cryopreserved in liquid nitrogen vapor phase. Analytical flow cytometry was used to check the purity and quantity of every magnetically sorted T cell population. Genomic DNA was isolated from every sorted fraction and measured by UV absorbance on a Nanodrop 2000c. Worth noting for this clone: Its antigen remains unidentified. Base qualities are missing; no much larger clone stands one base away.

The full study reports these points: Pairwise subsampling indicated that sequencing depth was expected to affect the degree of clonotype sharing among donors. Even with the large sequencing depth, rarefaction of the sorted-subset datasets indicated that sequencing was incomplete. Larger estimated clonotype richness was generally found for naive subsets than for memory subsets. Sampling was restricted to blood, and TCR repertoires in tissues likely differ from the TCR repertoires found in blood. The genetic and exposure-history diversity represented was limited by the small number of donors. Compared with non-shared clonotypes, the clonotypes found in all four sorted-subset donors had higher generation probabilities. Across four donors, around 5.4% of naive CD4, 3% to 4% of naive CD8, around 2.1% of memory CD4, and over 0.35% of memory CD8 clonotypes were shared.

This receptor was identified in a young man in good health. The rearranged segments are TRBV18 and TRBJ2-6; a tentative D call is TRBD2 (5 bases match). Sample: naive CD4+ T cells sorted from blood. The cell subset or site label, as the study defines it: CD45RA+ positively selected. The nucleotides are TGTGCCAGCTCATTTAGGGAGCCCTCTGGGGCCAACGTCCTGACTTTC. It specifies CASSFREPSGANVLTF. Supplemented by the reference TRBV18 and TRBJ2-6 proteins around the CDR3, the complete variable domain is NAGVMQNPRHLVRRRGQEARLRCSPMKGHSHVYWYRQLPEEGLKFMVYLQKENIIDESGMPKERFSAEFPKEGPSILRIQQVVRGDSAAYFCASSFREPSGANVLTFGAGSRLTVL.